The 11 T cell receptor beta chains reported below all come from one sample, sequenced in a study of cytomegalovirus exposure and HLA in healthy donors. Produced via immunoSEQ multiplex PCR; TCRdb's table is partial and in-frame only. The sample has around 150,000 clones, roughly 83% seen once. Sequencing was done on a sample of PBMCs. The receptors here all came from a man aged 25-45 years in good health and CMV-seropositive.

This chain links TRBV4-3 with TRBJ1-4; no clear D. V dropped 3 bases and J dropped 8 bases, with 16 bases sitting between them. Germline V gene data show CDR1 as LGHNA and CDR2 as YSLEER. The CDR3 is 15 amino acids. CDR3 residues: CASSQEGTGGEKLFF. In DNA, the CDR3 is TGCGCCAGCAGCCAGGAAGGAACTGGAGGGGAAAAACTGTTTTTT.

The chain has TRBV25-1 and TRBJ1-1; D ambiguous. The CDR3 has 15 residues. V was trimmed by 1 base and J by 0 bases, leaving 9 bases between them. In germline, CDR1 is MGHDK, CDR2 SYGVNS. CDR3 nucleotide sequence: TGTGCCAGCAGTGAATTGAAGGAGTTGAACACTGAAGCTTTCTTT. This sequence encodes CASSELKELNTEAFF.

This rearrangement joins TRBV5-1 to TRBJ2-1, with 9 bases matching TRBD2. This CDR3 region has 17 residues. The germline CDR1 and CDR2 sequences are SGHRS and YFSETQ. With V trimmed by 1 base and J by 7 bases, 12 bases remained unmatched. The CDR3 DNA reads as TGCGCCAGCAGCTTGAGTGCGGGACTAGCAGAAGGGAATGAGCAGTTCTTC. It encodes CASSLSAGLAEGNEQFF.

The chain couples TRBV19 to TRBJ1-2, with 8 bases aligning to TRBD1. The CDR3 length is 16 residues. The germline gives CDR1 LNHDA, CDR2 SQIVND (reference sequence). V was clipped by 3 bases and J by 0 bases; unmatched bases: 6. This CDR3 reads CASSMGQGAPNYGYTF. The CDR3 DNA is TGTGCCAGTAGTATGGGCCAGGGGGCCCCTAACTATGGCTACACCTTC.

V gene TRBV19 combines with J gene TRBJ1-3; D unclear. Trimming removed 8 bases from V and 6 bases from J, with 5 bases in between. Germline V gene lookup returns CDR1 LNHDA and CDR2 SQIVND (reference sequence). The CDR3 is 10 amino acids. The CDR3 is CASGENTIYF. Here the CDR3 DNA reads TGTGCCAGTGGAGAAAACACCATATATTTT.

This sequence joins TRBV2 and TRBJ1-2; 10 nucleotides align to TRBD1. The CDR3 runs to 13 residues. In germline, CDR1 is SNHLY, CDR2 FYNNEI. Trimming cost V 5 bases and J 8 bases; bases outside gene matches: 5. The CDR3 DNA follows: TGTGCCAGCAGTAAAGGGACAGGGGAAGGCTACACCTTC. Translating gives CASSKGTGEGYTF.

This sequence joins TRBV7-7 and TRBJ1-1, with D perhaps matching TRBD1 (5 bases). There are 13 residues in the CDR3. V was shortened by 5 bases and J by 2 bases, with 9 bases between the two germline ends. The germline V gene has CDR1 SSHAT and CDR2 FNYEAQ (reference sequence). DNA for the CDR3: TGTGCCAGCAGCCAGGACACCAACACTGAAGCTTTCTTT. It yields the protein CASSQDTNTEAFF.

This clone was counted once. The chain has TRBV7-6 and TRBJ2-3; the D gene is possibly TRBD2 (6 bases). The CDR3 runs 14 residues. The germline V and J ends were trimmed by 3 bases and 3 bases, with 10 bases remaining between them. Germline V lookup: CDR1 SGHVS, CDR2 FNYEAQ. In nucleotides, the CDR3 is TGTGCCAGCAGCTTCGGGGGTGGGACAGATACGCAGTATTTT. Translating it yields CASSFGGGTDTQYF.

This chain links TRBV7-9 with TRBJ2-1, with D perhaps matching TRBD2 (5 bases). CDR1 SEHNR and CDR2 FQNEAQ come from the germline V gene (reference sequence). This CDR3 contains 15 residues. V lost 5 bases, J lost 0 bases, and 11 bases lay in between. CDR3: CASSPRESSYNEQFF. In DNA form, the CDR3 reads TGTGCCAGCAGCCCAAGGGAGAGCTCCTACAATGAGCAGTTCTTC.

This clone was seen only once. The chain is built from TRBV30 and TRBJ2-2; D remains ambiguous. Trimming removed 0 bases from V and 3 bases from J, with 11 bases in between. This CDR3 comprises 15 residues. Per germline, CDR1 GTSNPN and CDR2 SVGIG (reference sequence). The CDR3: CAWSVGFRDTGELFF. CDR3 nucleotide sequence: TGTGCCTGGAGTGTCGGGTTCCGAGACACCGGGGAGCTGTTTTTT.

This clone was counted once. The V and J genes are TRBV30 and TRBJ2-1; D is unclear. The germline V and J ends were trimmed by 5 bases and 5 bases, with 10 bases remaining between them. This CDR3 has 12 residues. Germline V gene lookup returns CDR1 GTSNPN and CDR2 SVGIG (reference sequence). CDR3 loop: CAWGESDNEQFF. CDR3 DNA: TGTGCCTGGGGTGAGAGCGACAATGAGCAGTTCTTC.